These T cell receptor beta chains were read from a single sample in a study of CD8 T cells in Susac syndrome. Via MiXCR, TCRdb re-called the immunoSEQ multiplex PCR reads, giving one row per CDR3 protein. The sample holds 330,000 or so distinct CDR3 sequences; around 85% are singletons and the top ten take roughly 0.21%. The sequenced sample consisted of CD8+ T cells from PBMCs. These receptor sequences come from a human donor with multiple sclerosis. Each CDR3 is given with its conserved first and last residue. A D gene is named only where the DNA matches it firmly.

d_gene: -; v_gene: TRBV4-1; len: 16; CDR3aa: CASSPRVVISGNAIYF
d_gene: TRBD2; v_gene: TRBV25-1; len: 16; CDR3aa: CASRPRRGSPYNEQFF
d_gene: TRBD2; v_gene: TRBV9; len: 18; CDR3aa: CASSVVATSGAPGDTQYF
d_gene: -; v_gene: TRBV6-5; len: 13; CDR3aa: CASSRVMNTEAFF
d_gene: -; v_gene: TRBV4-1; len: 15; CDR3aa: CASSQVAQANTEAFF
d_gene: -; v_gene: TRBV7-9; len: 14; CDR3aa: CASSLVTPGEALHF
d_gene: TRBD2; v_gene: TRBV2; len: 17; CDR3aa: CASSESVYLREGGEQFF
d_gene: -; v_gene: TRBV27; len: 14; CDR3aa: CASSLFDVDNEQFF
d_gene: -; v_gene: TRBV30; len: 13; CDR3aa: CAWLQTVNEKLFF
d_gene: -; v_gene: TRBV19; len: 16; CDR3aa: CASSISNYGKGTEAFF
d_gene: -; v_gene: TRBV9; len: 16; CDR3aa: CASSPDPRVTQETQYF
d_gene: -; v_gene: TRBV28; len: 11; CDR3aa: CASSSPMTQYF
d_gene: -; v_gene: TRBV29-1; len: 15; CDR3aa: CSVPRDRDNLPGYTF
d_gene: TRBD2; v_gene: TRBV29-1; len: 16; CDR3aa: CSATGQLATIYNEQFF
d_gene: -; v_gene: TRBV5-6; len: 15; CDR3aa: CASCSGVRAYNEQFF
d_gene: -; v_gene: TRBV7-9; len: 13; CDR3aa: CASSLVLNEKLFF
d_gene: -; v_gene: TRBV19; len: 12; CDR3aa: CAGGGNTGELFF
d_gene: TRBD2; v_gene: TRBV20-1; len: 16; CDR3aa: CSASLLLAGRGETQYF
d_gene: -; v_gene: TRBV7-8; len: 13; CDR3aa: CASSETDSYEQYF
d_gene: -; v_gene: TRBV10-2; len: 16; CDR3aa: CASSEAEGLGTDTQYF
d_gene: -; v_gene: TRBV9; len: 11; CDR3aa: CASSPGHTQYF
d_gene: -; v_gene: TRBV5-5; len: 16; CDR3aa: CASSFPPGMRSYEQYF
d_gene: -; v_gene: TRBV6-2/TRBV6-3; len: 17; CDR3aa: CASSYIAGTSSYNEQFF
d_gene: -; v_gene: TRBV29-1; len: 11; CDR3aa: CSVEEDFGYTF
d_gene: -; v_gene: TRBV20-1; len: 13; CDR3aa: CSAREDPANEQFF
d_gene: -; v_gene: TRBV3-1; len: 13; CDR3aa: CASSTRDVVEQYF
d_gene: TRBD2; v_gene: TRBV9; len: 14; CDR3aa: CASSVAVAGGEQYF
d_gene: -; v_gene: TRBV15; len: 14; CDR3aa: CATSRVGGTDTQYF
d_gene: -; v_gene: TRBV27; len: 13; CDR3aa: CASSSSGSTEAFF